The 19 T cell receptor beta chains in this list originate from one sample, sequenced in a study of T-cell memory formation after mild COVID-19. TCRdb analysed the 5' RACE reads with MiXCR anew, one entry per CDR3 protein. The sample lists about 290,000 distinct CDR3 sequences, more than 15% seen once, with around a fifth in the top ten. The source material was PBMCs or a T cell subset sorted from them (not recorded which). These receptors came from a young man who had mild COVID-19 (a few samples of this study predate the infection). Cell type and time point are not known.

This clonotype was seen a few times. V and J are TRBV7-6 and TRBJ2-7; maybe TRBD2 (6 bases). V was shortened by 4 bases and J by 0 bases, with 10 bases between the two germline ends. Per germline, CDR1 SGHVS and CDR2 FNYEAQ. The CDR3 loop spans 14 amino acids. The CDR3 sequence: CASSSPGLSYEQYF. CDR3 coding DNA: TGTGCCAGCAGCTCACCGGGACTCTCCTACGAGCAGTACTTC.

This clonotype has a handful of counts. V usage is TRBV28 and J usage is TRBJ1-2, with 12 bases matching TRBD1. V was clipped by 4 bases and J by 7 bases; unmatched bases: 4. The CDR3 consists of 14 residues. Germline V gives CDR1 MDHEN, CDR2 SYDVKM. DNA for the CDR3: TGTGCCAGCAGTTCTGGGACAGGGGGCCGTGGCTACACCTTC. It codes for CASSSGTGGRGYTF.

The chain combines TRBV3-1 with TRBJ1-6; D ambiguous. CDR3 length equals 13 residues. CDR1 is LGHDT, CDR2 YNNKEL, per germline (reference sequence). V was cut by 2 bases and J by 10 bases, with 9 bases left in between. CDR3: CASSQSGVSPLHF. Here the CDR3 DNA reads TGTGCCAGCAGCCAAAGCGGGGTATCACCCCTCCACTTT.

This clonotype appeared a single time. The gene calls are TRBV20-1 and TRBJ2-3, with D possibly matching TRBD1 (6 bases). Germline V gives CDR1 DFQATT, CDR2 SNEGSKA (reference sequence). V lost 6 bases and J 3 bases, leaving 16 bases between the germline ends. This CDR3 has 14 amino acids. The CDR3 protein is CSARTDPWTDTQYF. As DNA, the CDR3 is TGCAGTGCAAGGACAGATCCCTGGACAGATACGCAGTATTTT.

This clonotype was observed a handful of times. This chain joins TRBV5-1 and TRBJ2-5; 8 nucleotides align to TRBD2. Germline CDR1 and CDR2: SGHRS and YFSETQ. J was trimmed by 5 bases and V by 0 bases; bases with no gene match: 3. The CDR3 loop spans 14 amino acids. Written as DNA, the CDR3 is TGCGCCAGCAGCTTGGATCCTAGCGGGGAGACCCAGTACTTC. Residues: CASSLDPSGETQYF.

The J gene is TRBJ2-1, the V gene TRBV4-3; D gene uncertain. The CDR3 loop spans 13 amino acids. Per the germline V gene, CDR1 is LGHNA and CDR2 is YSLEER. V was shortened by 3 bases and J by 2 bases, with 5 bases between the two germline ends. The CDR3 sequence: CASSHPPYNEQFF. CDR3 sequence (DNA): TGCGCCAGCAGCCATCCCCCCTACAATGAGCAGTTCTTC.

The table lists this clonotype with many counts. This sequence joins TRBV7-9 and TRBJ1-2; unclear D gene. V was shortened by 4 bases and J by 2 bases, with 11 bases between the two germline ends. Germline V gene lookup returns CDR1 SEHNR and CDR2 FQNEAQ (reference sequence). CDR3 length: 14 amino acids. This chain's CDR3 is CASSSIGRNYGYTF. CDR3 sequence (DNA): TGTGCCAGCAGCTCCATAGGGAGGAACTATGGCTACACCTTC.

In this sample, this clonotype turned up a few times. The chain joins TRBV29-1 to TRBJ2-3; no clear D. Germline CDR1 reads SQVTM; CDR2 reads ANQGSEA. CDR3 length: 14 amino acids. Deletions cut 5 bases from V and 1 base from J, with 13 bases between. The CDR3 region has the DNA TGCAGCGTTATCCGCGACTCACGCACAGATACGCAGTATTTT. This encodes CSVIRDSRTDTQYF.

This clonotype has more than one count but fewer than ten. V is TRBV29-1 and J is TRBJ2-1, with 7 bases aligning to TRBD1. V lost 5 bases and J lost 10; bases outside the gene matches: 8. The V gene's germline CDR1 is SQVTM and CDR2 ANQGSEA. There are 12 residues in the CDR3. The CDR3 reads CSVYRGTDEQFF. The DNA of the CDR3 is TGCAGCGTTTACAGGGGAACAGACGAGCAGTTCTTC.

The chain couples TRBV11-2 to TRBJ1-2; possible D gene TRBD1, 6 bases. Between the trimmed V and J ends, which lost 0 bases and 8 bases, there was a span of 19 bases. The germline V gene has CDR1 SGHAT and CDR2 FQNNGV. The CDR3 is made up of 16 amino acids. CDR3 amino acids: CASSLDEGHGAYGYTF. The CDR3 coding sequence is TGTGCCAGCAGCTTAGATGAGGGACATGGGGCTTACGGCTACACCTTC.

The rearrangement links TRBV5-1 to TRBJ1-4, with D possibly being TRBD1 (6 bases). The CDR3 extends over 15 amino acids. In germline, CDR1 is SGHRS, CDR2 YFSETQ. Deletions cut 3 bases from V and 4 bases from J, with 13 bases between. Here the CDR3 DNA reads TGCGCCAGCAGCTCGACAGGAGCTCGTAATGAAAAACTGTTTTTT. It translates to CASSSTGARNEKLFF. Supplemented by reference TRBV5-1 and TRBJ1-4, the full variable domain reads KAGVTQTPRYLIKTRGQQVTLSCSPISGHRSVSWYQQTPGQGLQFLFEYFSETQRNKGNFPGRFSGRQFSNSRSEMNVSTLELGDSALYLCASSSTGARNEKLFFGSGTQLSVL.

This clonotype was seen a few times. The rearrangement uses TRBV20-1 and TRBJ1-1, with D unclear. Germline loops: CDR1 DFQATT, CDR2 SNEGSKA (reference sequence). The CDR3 contains 13 residues. Trimming pared 6 bases from V and 5 bases from J, leaving 16 bases between. The CDR3 nucleotides read TGCAGTGCCCGAAATTCCCTCGGGACTGAAGCTTTCTTT. It yields the protein CSARNSLGTEAFF.

DNA of the CDR3: TGTGCCAGCTGGGCTTGGGGTCAAGGAAACACTGAAGCTTTCTTT. Protein: CASWAWGQGNTEAFF. The chain employs TRBV6-2 or TRBV6-3 and TRBJ1-1; D unclear. There are 15 residues in the CDR3. Trimming took 8 bases from V and 2 from J, leaving 18 bases between them. Germline assignment: CDR1 MNHEY and CDR2 SVGEGT.

V gene TRBV28 combines with J gene TRBJ2-5; 7 nucleotides line up with TRBD1. In germline, CDR1 is MDHEN, CDR2 SYDVKM. The CDR3 extends over 16 amino acids. V trimming: 5 bases; J trimming: 1 base; junction bases outside the gene matches: 10. The CDR3 here is CASSITGQAPQETQYF. In DNA form, the CDR3 reads TGTGCCAGCAGTATCACCGGACAGGCCCCCCAAGAGACCCAGTACTTC.

J is TRBJ2-3 and V is TRBV29-1; D may match TRBD1 or TRBD2 (6 bases each). The CDR3 length is 14 residues. With 7 bases removed from V and 6 bases from J, the gap between germline ends came to 20 bases. CDR1 is SQVTM, CDR2 ANQGSEA, per germline. The CDR3, as DNA: TGCAGCGCTGGGGGGCGTCTATCTCGGGATACGCAGTATTTT. Residues: CSAGGRLSRDTQYF.

This clonotype came up a few times. The chain combines TRBV18 with TRBJ2-4; D tentatively reads TRBD1 or TRBD2 (6 bases each). Trimming removed 2 bases at V and 8 bases at J, with 10 bases between. The CDR3 has 13 residues. Germline V gene lookup returns CDR1 KGHSH and CDR2 LQKENI. CDR3 DNA sequence: TGTGCCAGCTCACCAAACAGGGAGGACATTCAGTACTTC. Protein: CASSPNREDIQYF.

This clonotype has a handful of counts. The rearrangement links TRBV6-2 or TRBV6-3 to TRBJ1-5; D gene ambiguous. Germline CDR1 MNHEY, CDR2 SVGEGT. The CDR3 consists of 13 residues. Between the trimmed V and J ends, which lost 6 bases and 6 bases, there was a span of 12 bases. CDR3 region: CASSDGVLQPQHF. CDR3 nucleotides: TGTGCCAGCAGCGACGGCGTCCTTCAGCCCCAGCATTTT.

J is TRBJ1-2 and V is TRBV20-1; D gene ambiguous. Trimming removed 6 bases at V and 11 bases at J, with 13 bases between. This CDR3 comprises 10 residues. The germline V gene encodes CDR1 DFQATT and CDR2 SNEGSKA (reference sequence). The CDR3 coding sequence is TGCAGTGCCAAATCCTCACCTTACACCTTC. It yields the protein CSAKSSPYTF.

This chain joins TRBV6-5 and TRBJ1-1; 8 bases match TRBD1. CDR1 MNHEY and CDR2 SVGAGI come from the germline V gene. The junction had 4 bases not matched to a gene; V was cut back by 4 bases and J by 0 bases. The CDR3 has 15 residues. The CDR3 DNA follows: TGTGCCAGCAGTTCACAGGGGGAGTTGAACACTGAAGCTTTCTTT. It encodes CASSSQGELNTEAFF.